This T cell receptor beta chain came from a study of T cells in Graves' hyperthyroidism and ophthalmopathy. The overall study: The blood sample was taken at first diagnosis, before treatment began.

This clonotype showed up just a few times. There were TCR beta CDR3 regions amplified from RNA transcripts. A first-round RT-PCR of the TCR CDR3 used the HTBI primer set. In TCRdb, the multiplex PCR reads were re-called with MiXCR into one record per CDR3 protein. The repertoire consists of approximately 600,000 distinct CDR3 sequences, with more than 20% occurring once and the leading ten covering more than 30%. Looked up from germline, CDR1 is MNHNS and CDR2 is SASEGT. The CDR3 has 15 amino acids. V was shortened by 7 bases and J by 4 bases, with 16 bases between the two germline ends. Sequencing used blood. The V gene is TRBV6-1, the J gene TRBJ2-2; the D is unclear. The origin of this receptor is a man aged 30-40 years with Graves' ophthalmopathy. This CDR3 reads CASTSTWVVTGELFF. DNA for the CDR3: TGTGCCAGCACCAGCACATGGGTGGTCACCGGGGAGCTGTTTTTT.